This TCR beta chain appears in the sequencing data of a study of technical replicates of blood from several donors. There are 14 residues in the CDR3. Germline V gene sequence: CDR1 SGDLS, CDR2 YYNGEE. Trimming left V 7 bases short and J 4 bases short, with 17 bases between. TCRdb keeps only in-frame clones here, not all; method: immunoSEQ multiplex PCR. The data hold about 73,000 clones, with 90% to 95% observed a single time. The sample comprised T cells isolated from PBMCs. This chain joins TRBV9 and TRBJ1-2; D unresolved. The receptor was isolated from a human donor in good health. CDR3: CASQDYREAYGYTF. In DNA, the CDR3 is TGTGCCAGCCAAGATTACCGGGAAGCCTATGGCTACACCTTC.